This TCR beta chain is drawn from a study of OX40 agonist ivuxolimab in advanced cancers. About the study: Averaging roughly 60 years in age, with a range of about 23 to 80, the cohort was 80% to 90% male.

On this clone: The antigen remains undetermined.

Points from the study as a whole: Low clonal expansion, among the lowest seen, marked partial responders at 0.1-3.0 mg/kg.

Profiled with immunoSEQ multiplex PCR; TCRdb holds only in-frame clones, not every one. Of 84,000 or so clones in the sample, around 94% are singletons; the top ten hold approximately 11%. CDR1 is SGDLS and CDR2 is YYNGEE in the germline V gene. The ends were cut back, 0 bases at V and 5 bases at J, with 17 bases in the middle. CDR3 length: 16 residues. The clonotype comes from an adult with an advanced solid tumor such as melanoma, head and neck, liver or kidney cancer. This chain joins TRBV9 and TRBJ1-1; D gene uncertain. The sample consisted of CD4+ or CD8+ T cells sorted from blood, taken in a trial of the OX40 agonist ivuxolimab. The CDR3 region is CASSVEGGGVWTEAFF. CDR3 bases: TGTGCCAGCAGCGTAGAGGGAGGCGGGGTGTGGACTGAAGCTTTCTTT.